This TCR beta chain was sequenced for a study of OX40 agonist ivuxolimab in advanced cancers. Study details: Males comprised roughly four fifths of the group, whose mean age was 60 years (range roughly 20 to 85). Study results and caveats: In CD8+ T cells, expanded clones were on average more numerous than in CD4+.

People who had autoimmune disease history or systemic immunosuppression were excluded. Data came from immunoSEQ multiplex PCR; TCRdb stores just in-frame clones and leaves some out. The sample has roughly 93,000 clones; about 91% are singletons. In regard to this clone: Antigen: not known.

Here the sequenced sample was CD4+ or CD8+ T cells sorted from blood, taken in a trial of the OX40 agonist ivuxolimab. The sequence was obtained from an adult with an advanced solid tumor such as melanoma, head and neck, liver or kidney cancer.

The CDR3 DNA follows: TGTGCCCGGGCGACAGTCAACACCGGGGAGCTGTTTTTT. It yields the protein CARATVNTGELFF. V gene TRBV30 combines with J gene TRBJ2-2; a possible D gene is TRBD1 (5 bases). Between the trimmed V and J ends, which lost 8 bases and 2 bases, there was a span of 12 bases. CDR1 is GTSNPN, CDR2 SVGIG, per germline (reference sequence). The CDR3 has 13 residues.